The sequence of this TCR beta chain was determined in a study of blood T cell repertoires in COVID-19 (dated by TCRdb to 2018 to 2020). General notes on the study: The collaborator samples originated in the United States, Italy and Spain and spanned the acute and convalescent phases of COVID-19. Samples were obtained from the ongoing ImmuneRACE study (first 160 participants) and from roughly 1,300 subjects provided by 6 global collaborators. Where available, HLA class I and class II types were obtained from metadata supplied by the sample provider rather than from assay-based typing. The dataset comprised deeply sampled blood TCRbeta repertoires from subjects exposed to, actively infected with, or recovered from COVID-19. Sample metadata almost always included a de-identified subject ID, COVID-19 status, age in years and sex. A freely available public database, intended as a resource for researchers studying the immune response to SARS-CoV-2, is where the repertoires were released. The prospective study material was composed of cDNA or gDNA derived from T cells, B-cell-depleted T cells, or PBMCs. Broad study findings and their caveats: The amount of clinical and demographic metadata varied by source and participant and was provided uncurated.

V lost 8 bases and J lost 3 bases; the stretch between them is 22 bases long. CDR1 and CDR2, looked up from the germline V gene, are SNHLY and FYNNEI. Counted from cysteine to phenylalanine, this CDR3 has 17 amino acids. The only DNA kept is the CDR3, 51 bases in frame from the first base. The immunoSEQ Assay, a bias-controlled multiplex PCR, was used to amplify TCRbeta CDR3 regions from genomic DNA. On the study's bioinformatics: Nucleated cell counts per sample were estimated from amplification of reference gene primers within the assay. To quantify the absolute abundance of each unique TCRbeta CDR3 rearrangement, sequence reads were collapsed and filtered. For each sample, productive Simpson clonality was calculated as the square root of Simpson's diversity index over productive rearrangements. Sourced from immuneACCESS, this table was stored by TCRdb with only in-frame sequences that have V and J called. A share of the clones is absent; for the studies checked, an unresolved V gene accounts for under half, and the remainder has no known explanation. D and trimming come from the DNA, and the V and J calls and clone size come from that table. The sample has around 250,000 clones on record, more than 75% of them singletons. The ten largest clones capture around 15% of the sample.

Notes on this clone: Which antigen it targets is not known. Base-call qualities are not available, and no considerably larger clone is one nucleotide away.

In the prospective study, participants were about 18 to 100 years old, resided in about two dozen geographic areas of the United States, and were enrolled through a virtual design. Cohort assignment in the prospective study relied on participant-reported clinical history from a screening survey and a study questionnaire. Recovered participants in ImmuneRACE Cohort 3 were defined as having two consecutive negative NP/OP PCR tests, clearance from a healthcare professional, or resolution of symptoms. Mobile phlebotomists in the prospective study collected whole blood, serum and a nasopharyngeal or oropharyngeal swab from every participant. Over an approximately 2-month period, participants in the prospective study had the option of providing additional blood draws and questionnaires. Prospective study blood samples were shipped either frozen or at room temperature before DNA extraction.

Here the chain combines TRBV2 and TRBJ1-4, and perhaps TRBD1 as D gene, on 6 matching bases. The TCR comes from a man younger than 35 who had recovered from COVID-19. Sequenced input: PBMCs or T cells enriched from blood (not recorded which). The CDR3 protein: CASAEPQGFGANEKLFF. The DNA sequence is TGTGCCAGCGCGGAACCACAGGGATTCGGAGCTAATGAAAAACTGTTTTTT.